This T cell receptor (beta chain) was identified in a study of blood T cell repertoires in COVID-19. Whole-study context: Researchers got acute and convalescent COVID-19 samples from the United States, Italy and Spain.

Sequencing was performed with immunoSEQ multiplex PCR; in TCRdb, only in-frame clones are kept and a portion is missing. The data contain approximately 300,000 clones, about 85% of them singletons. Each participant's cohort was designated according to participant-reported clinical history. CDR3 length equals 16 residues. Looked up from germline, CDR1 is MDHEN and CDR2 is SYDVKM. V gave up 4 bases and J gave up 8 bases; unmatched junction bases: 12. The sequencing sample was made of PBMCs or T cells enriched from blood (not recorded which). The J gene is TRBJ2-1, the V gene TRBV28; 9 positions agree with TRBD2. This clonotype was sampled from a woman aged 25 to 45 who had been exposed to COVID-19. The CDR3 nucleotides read TGTGCCAGCAGTTCCATTGTAGCGGGAGAAGCTCATGAGCAGTTCTTC. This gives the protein CASSSIVAGEAHEQFF.